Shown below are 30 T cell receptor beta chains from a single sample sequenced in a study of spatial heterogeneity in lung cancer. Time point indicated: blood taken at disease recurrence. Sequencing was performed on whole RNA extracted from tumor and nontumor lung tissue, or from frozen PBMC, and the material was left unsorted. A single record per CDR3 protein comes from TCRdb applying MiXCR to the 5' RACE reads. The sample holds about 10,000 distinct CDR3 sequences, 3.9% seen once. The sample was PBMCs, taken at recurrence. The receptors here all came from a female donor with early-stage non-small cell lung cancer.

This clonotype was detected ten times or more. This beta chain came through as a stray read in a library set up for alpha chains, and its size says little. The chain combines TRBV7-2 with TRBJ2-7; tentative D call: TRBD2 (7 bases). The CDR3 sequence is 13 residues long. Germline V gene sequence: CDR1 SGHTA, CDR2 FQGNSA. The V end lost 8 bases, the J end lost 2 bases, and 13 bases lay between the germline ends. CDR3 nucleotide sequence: TGTGCCAGCTTCGGGGGGCCGGCCTACGAGCAGTACTTC. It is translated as CASFGGPAYEQYF. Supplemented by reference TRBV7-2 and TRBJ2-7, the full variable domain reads GAGVSQSPSNKVTEKGKDVELRCDPISGHTALYWYRQSLGQGLEFLIYFQGNSAPDKSGLPSDRFSAERTGGSVSTLTIQRTQQEDSAVYLCASFGGPAYEQYFGPGTRLTVT.

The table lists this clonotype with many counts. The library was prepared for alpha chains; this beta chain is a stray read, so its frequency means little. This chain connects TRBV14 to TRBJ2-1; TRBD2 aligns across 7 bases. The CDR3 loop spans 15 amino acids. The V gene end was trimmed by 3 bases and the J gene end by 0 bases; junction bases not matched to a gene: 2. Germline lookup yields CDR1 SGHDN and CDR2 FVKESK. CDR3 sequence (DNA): TGTGCCAGCAGCCATCCGGGGGGCTCCTACAATGAGCAGTTCTTC. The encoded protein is CASSHPGGSYNEQFF.

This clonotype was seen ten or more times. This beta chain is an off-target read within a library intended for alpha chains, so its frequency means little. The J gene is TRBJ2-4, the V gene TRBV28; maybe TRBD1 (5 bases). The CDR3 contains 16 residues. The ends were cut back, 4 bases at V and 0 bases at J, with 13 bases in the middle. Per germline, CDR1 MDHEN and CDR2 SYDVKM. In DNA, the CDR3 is TGTGCCAGCAGTTCCCCGGACACTAAAGCCAAAAACATTCAGTACTTC. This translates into CASSSPDTKAKNIQYF. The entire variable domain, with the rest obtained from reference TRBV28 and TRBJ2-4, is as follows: DVKVTQSSRYLVKRTGEKVFLECVQDMDHENMFWYRQDPGLGLRLIYFSYDVKMKEKGDIPEGYSVSREKKERFSLILESASTNQTSMYLCASSSPDTKAKNIQYFGAGTRLSVL.

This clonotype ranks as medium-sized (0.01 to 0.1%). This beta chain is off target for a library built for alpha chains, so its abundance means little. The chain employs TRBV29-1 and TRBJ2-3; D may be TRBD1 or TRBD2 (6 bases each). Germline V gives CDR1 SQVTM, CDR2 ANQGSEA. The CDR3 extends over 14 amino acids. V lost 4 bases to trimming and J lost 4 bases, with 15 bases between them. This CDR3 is CSVVGGLGADTQYF. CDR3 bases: TGCAGCGTTGTGGGGGGCTTGGGGGCAGATACGCAGTATTTT.

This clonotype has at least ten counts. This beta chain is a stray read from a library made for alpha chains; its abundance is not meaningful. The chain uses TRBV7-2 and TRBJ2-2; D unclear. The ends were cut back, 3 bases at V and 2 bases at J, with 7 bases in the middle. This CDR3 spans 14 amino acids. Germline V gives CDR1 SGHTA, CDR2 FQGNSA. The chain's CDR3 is CASSFGPNTGELFF. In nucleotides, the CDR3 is TGTGCCAGCAGCTTTGGGCCCAACACCGGGGAGCTGTTTTTT.

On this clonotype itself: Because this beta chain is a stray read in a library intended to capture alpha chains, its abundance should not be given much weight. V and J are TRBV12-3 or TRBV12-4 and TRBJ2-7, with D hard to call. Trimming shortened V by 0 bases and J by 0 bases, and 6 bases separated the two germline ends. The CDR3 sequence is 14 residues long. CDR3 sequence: CASSLALHSYEQYF. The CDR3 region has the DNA TGTGCCAGCAGTTTAGCCCTTCACTCCTACGAGCAGTACTTC.

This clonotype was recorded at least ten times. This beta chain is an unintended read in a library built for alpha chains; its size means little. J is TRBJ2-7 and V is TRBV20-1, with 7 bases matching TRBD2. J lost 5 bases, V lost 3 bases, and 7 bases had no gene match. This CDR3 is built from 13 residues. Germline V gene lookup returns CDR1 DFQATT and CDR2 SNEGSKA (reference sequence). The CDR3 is CSARSGADDEQYF. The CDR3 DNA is TGCAGTGCTAGGAGCGGGGCCGACGACGAGCAGTACTTC.

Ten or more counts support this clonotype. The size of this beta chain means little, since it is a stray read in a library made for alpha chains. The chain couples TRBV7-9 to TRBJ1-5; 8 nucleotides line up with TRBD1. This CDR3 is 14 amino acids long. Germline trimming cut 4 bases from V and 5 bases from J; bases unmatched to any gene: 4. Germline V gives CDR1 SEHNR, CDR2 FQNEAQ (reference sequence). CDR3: CASSSDRGDQPQHF. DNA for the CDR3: TGTGCCAGCAGCTCAGACAGGGGAGATCAGCCCCAGCATTTT.

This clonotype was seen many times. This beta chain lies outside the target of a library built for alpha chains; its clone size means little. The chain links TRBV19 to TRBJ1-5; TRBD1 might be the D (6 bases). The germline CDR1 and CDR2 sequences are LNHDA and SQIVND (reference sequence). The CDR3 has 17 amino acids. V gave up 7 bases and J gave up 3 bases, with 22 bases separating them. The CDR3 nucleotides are TGTGCCAGTAAGGGAGGGGACAAAGCAAATTTCAATCAGCCCCAGCATTTT. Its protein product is CASKGGDKANFNQPQHF.

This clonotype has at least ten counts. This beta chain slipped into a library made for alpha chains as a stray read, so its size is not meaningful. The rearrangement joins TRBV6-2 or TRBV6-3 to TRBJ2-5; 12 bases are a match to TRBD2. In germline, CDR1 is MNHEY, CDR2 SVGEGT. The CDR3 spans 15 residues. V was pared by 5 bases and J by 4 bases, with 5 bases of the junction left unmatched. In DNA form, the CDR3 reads TGTGCCAGCAGTCCACTAGCGGGGGGAGGAGAGACCCAGTACTTC. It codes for CASSPLAGGGETQYF.

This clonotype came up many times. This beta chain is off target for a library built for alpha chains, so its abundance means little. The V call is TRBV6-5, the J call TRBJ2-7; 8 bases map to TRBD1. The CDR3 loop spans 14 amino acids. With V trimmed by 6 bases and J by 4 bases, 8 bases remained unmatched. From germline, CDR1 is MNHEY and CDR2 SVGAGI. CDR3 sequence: CASRRDRGRYEQYF. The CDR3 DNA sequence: TGTGCCAGCAGGCGTGACAGGGGAAGATACGAGCAGTACTTC.

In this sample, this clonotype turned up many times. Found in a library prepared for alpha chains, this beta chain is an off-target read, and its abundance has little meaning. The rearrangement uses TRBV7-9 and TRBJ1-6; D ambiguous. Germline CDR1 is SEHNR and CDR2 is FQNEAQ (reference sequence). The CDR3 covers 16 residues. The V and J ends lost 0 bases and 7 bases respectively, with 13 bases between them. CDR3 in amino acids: CASSLARGVANSPLHF. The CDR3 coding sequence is TGTGCCAGCAGCTTAGCGCGCGGGGTGGCGAATTCACCCCTCCACTTT. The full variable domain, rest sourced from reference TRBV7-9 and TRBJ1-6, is DTGVSQNPRHKITKRGQNVTFRCDPISEHNRLYWYRQTLGQGPEFLTYFQNEAQLEKSRLLSDRFSAERPKGSFSTLEIQRTEQGDSAMYLCASSLARGVANSPLHFGNGTRLTVT.

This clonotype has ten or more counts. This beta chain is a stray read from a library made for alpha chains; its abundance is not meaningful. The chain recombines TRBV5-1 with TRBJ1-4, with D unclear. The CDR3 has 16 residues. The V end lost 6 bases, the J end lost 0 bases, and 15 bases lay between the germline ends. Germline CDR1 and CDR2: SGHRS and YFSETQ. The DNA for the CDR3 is TGCGCCAGCACGCCGGCAGGCCACGCAACTAATGAAAAACTGTTTTTT. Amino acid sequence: CASTPAGHATNEKLFF.

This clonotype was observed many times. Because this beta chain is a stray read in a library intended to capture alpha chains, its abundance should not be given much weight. CDR3 loop: CASSRRRNDEQFF. The CDR3, as DNA: TGCGCCAGCAGCCGGAGGAGAAACGATGAGCAGTTCTTC. The genes are TRBV4-3 and TRBJ2-1; TRBD2 is a possible D gene (5 bases). The ends were cut back, 4 bases at V and 8 bases at J, with 12 bases in the middle. Germline V gene sequence: CDR1 LGHNA, CDR2 YSLEER. This CDR3 has 13 amino acids.

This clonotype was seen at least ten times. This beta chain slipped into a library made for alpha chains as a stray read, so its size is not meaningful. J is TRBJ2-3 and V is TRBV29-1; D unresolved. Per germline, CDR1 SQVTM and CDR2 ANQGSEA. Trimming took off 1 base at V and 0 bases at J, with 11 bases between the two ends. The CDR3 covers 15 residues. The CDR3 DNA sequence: TGCAGCGTTGAAGGTACACCAACTAGCACAGATACGCAGTATTTT. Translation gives CSVEGTPTSTDTQYF.

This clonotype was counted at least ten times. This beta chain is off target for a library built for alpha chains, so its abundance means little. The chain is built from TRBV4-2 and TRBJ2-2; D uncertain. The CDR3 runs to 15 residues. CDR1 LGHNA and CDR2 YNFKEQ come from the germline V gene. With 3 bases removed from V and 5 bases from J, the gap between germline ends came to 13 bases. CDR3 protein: CASSHSESRTGELFF. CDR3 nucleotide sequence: TGTGCCAGCAGCCACTCGGAGAGTCGGACCGGGGAGCTGTTTTTT.

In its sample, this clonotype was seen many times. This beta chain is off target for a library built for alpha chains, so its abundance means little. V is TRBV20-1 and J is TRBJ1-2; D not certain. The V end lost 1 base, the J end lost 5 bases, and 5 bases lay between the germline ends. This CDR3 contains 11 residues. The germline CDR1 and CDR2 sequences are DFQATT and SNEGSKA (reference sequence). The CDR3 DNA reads TGCAGTGCTAGAGGCAGTTATGGCTACACCTTC. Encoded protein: CSARGSYGYTF.

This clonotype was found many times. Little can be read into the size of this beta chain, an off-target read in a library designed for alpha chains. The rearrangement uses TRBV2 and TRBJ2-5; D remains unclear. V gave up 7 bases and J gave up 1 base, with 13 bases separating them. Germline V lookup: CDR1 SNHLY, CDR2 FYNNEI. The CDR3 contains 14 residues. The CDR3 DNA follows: TGTGCCAGCAATAGCCGGCGACCCCAAGAGACCCAGTACTTC. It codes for CASNSRRPQETQYF.

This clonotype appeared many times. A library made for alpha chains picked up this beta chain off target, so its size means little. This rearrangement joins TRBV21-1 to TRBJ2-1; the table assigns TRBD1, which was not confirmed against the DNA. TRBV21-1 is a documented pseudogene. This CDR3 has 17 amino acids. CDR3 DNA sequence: TGTGCCAGCAGCGGGACAGTCCTCACCCTCCCCTACAATGAGCAGTTCTTC. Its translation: CASSGTVLTLPYNEQFF.

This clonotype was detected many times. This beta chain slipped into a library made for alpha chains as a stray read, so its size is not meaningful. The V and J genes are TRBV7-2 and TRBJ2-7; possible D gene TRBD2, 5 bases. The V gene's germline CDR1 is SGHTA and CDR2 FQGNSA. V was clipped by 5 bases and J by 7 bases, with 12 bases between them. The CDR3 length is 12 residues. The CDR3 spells CASSQNPGEQYF. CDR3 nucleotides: TGTGCCAGCAGCCAAAACCCGGGAGAGCAGTACTTC.

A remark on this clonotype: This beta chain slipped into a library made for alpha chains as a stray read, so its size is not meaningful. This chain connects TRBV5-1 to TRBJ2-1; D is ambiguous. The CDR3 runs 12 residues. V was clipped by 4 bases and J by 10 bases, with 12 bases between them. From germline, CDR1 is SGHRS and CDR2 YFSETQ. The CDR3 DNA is TGCGCCAGCAGCGAGGCTAGTCAGGAGCAGTTCTTC. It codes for CASSEASQEQFF.

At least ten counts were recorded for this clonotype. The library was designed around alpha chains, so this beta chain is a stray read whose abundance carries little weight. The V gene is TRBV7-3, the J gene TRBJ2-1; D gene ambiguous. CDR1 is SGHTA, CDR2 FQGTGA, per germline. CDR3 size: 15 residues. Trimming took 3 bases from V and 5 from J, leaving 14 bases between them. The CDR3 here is CASSLYRAPNNEQFF. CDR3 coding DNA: TGTGCCAGCAGCTTGTATAGGGCCCCGAACAATGAGCAGTTCTTC.

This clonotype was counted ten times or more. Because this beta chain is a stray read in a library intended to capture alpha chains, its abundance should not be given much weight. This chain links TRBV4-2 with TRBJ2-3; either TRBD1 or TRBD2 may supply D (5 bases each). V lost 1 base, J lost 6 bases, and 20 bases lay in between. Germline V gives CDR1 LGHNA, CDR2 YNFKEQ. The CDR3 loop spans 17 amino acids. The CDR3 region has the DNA TGTGCCAGCAGCCAAGGGGACGGCACAGCTTCTGCGGATACGCAGTATTTT. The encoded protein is CASSQGDGTASADTQYF.

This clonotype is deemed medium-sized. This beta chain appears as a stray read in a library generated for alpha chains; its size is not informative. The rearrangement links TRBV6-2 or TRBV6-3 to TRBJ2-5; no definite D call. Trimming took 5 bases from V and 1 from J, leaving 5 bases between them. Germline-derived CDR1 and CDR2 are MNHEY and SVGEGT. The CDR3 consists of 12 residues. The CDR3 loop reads CASSDSQETQYF. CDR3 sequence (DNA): TGTGCCAGCAGTGATTCCCAAGAGACCCAGTACTTC.

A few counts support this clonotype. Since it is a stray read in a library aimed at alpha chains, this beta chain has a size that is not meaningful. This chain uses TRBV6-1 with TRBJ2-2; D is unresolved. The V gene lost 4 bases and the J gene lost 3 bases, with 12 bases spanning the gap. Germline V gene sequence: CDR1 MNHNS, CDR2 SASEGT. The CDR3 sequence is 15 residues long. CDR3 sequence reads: CASSVGRADTGELFF. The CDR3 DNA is TGTGCCAGCAGTGTCGGAAGGGCAGACACCGGGGAGCTGTTTTTT.

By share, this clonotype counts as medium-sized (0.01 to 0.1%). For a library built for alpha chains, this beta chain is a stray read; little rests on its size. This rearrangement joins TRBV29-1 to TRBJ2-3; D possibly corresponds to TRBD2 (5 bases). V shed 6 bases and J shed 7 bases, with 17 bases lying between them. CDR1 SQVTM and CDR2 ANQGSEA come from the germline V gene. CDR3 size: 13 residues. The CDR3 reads CSVVPAGVNTQYF. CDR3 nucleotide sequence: TGCAGCGTCGTTCCGGCCGGGGTAAATACGCAGTATTTT.

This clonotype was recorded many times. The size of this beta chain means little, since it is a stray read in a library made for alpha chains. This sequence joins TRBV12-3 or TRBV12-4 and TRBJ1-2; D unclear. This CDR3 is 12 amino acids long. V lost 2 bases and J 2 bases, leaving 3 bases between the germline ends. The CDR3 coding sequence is TGTGCCAGCAGTTTACAAAACTATGGCTACACCTTC. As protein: CASSLQNYGYTF.

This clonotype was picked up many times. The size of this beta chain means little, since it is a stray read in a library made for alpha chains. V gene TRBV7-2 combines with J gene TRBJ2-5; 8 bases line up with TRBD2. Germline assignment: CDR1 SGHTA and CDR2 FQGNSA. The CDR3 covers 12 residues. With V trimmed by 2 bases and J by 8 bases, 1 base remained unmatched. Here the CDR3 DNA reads TGTGCCAGCAGCTTAAGCGGGGGCACCCAGTACTTC. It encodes CASSLSGGTQYF.

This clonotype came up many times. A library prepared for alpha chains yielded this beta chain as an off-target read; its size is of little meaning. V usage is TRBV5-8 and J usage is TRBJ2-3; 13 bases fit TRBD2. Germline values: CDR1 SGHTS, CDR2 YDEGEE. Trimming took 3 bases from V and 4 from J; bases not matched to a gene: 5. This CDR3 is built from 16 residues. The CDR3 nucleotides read TGTGCCAGCAGCTCCGGGACTAGCGGGGTTCCAGATACGCAGTATTTT. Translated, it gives CASSSGTSGVPDTQYF. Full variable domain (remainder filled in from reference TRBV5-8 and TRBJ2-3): EAGVTQSPTHLIKTRGQQATLRCSPISGHTSVYWYQQALGLGLQFLLWYDEGEERNRGNFPPRFSGRQFPNYSSELNVNALELEDSALYLCASSSGTSGVPDTQYFGPGTRLTVL.

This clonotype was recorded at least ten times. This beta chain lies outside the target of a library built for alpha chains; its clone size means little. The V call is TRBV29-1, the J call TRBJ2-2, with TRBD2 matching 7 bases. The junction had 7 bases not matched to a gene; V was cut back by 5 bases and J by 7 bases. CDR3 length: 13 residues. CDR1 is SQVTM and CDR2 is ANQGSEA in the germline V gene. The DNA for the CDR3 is TGCAGCGTTCGAACGGGGGGAATCGGGGAGCTGTTTTTT. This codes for CSVRTGGIGELFF.